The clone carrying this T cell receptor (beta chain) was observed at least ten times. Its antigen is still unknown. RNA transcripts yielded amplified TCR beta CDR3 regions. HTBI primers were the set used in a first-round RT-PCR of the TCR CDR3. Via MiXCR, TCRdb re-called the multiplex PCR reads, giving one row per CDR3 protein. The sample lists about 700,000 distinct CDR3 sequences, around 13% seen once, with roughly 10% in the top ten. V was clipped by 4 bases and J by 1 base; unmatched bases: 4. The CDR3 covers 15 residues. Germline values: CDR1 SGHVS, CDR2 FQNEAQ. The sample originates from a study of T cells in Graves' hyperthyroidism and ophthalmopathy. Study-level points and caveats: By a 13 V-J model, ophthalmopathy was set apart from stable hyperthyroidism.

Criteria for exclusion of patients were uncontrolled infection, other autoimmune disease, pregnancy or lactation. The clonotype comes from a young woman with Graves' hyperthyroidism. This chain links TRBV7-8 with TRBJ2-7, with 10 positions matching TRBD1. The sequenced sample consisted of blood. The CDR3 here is CASSWGTGVSYEQYF. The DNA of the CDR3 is TGTGCCAGCAGCTGGGGGACAGGGGTTTCCTACGAGCAGTACTTC.